This T cell receptor (beta chain) is from a study of identical twins. Each CDR3 protein gets one entry after TCRdb re-called the 5' RACE reads with MiXCR. The sample holds over 200,000 distinct CDR3 sequences; 6% to 7% are singletons and the top ten take 13% to 15%. Trimming removed 4 bases from V and 3 bases from J; junction bases left unmatched: 7. The CDR3 spans 15 residues. Germline CDR1 and CDR2: SGHDN and FVKESK. Another study also made use of these data, one on T cells expressing NK-cell markers.

This TCR derives from a woman in her late teens or twenties in good health. The chain employs TRBV14 and TRBJ2-5; 8 bases fit TRBD2. Source material: CD8+ T cells sorted from blood. In DNA, the CDR3 is TGTGCCAGCAGCCTCGGCGGGAGGCGGGAAGAGACCCAGTACTTC. This codes for CASSLGGRREETQYF.